This T cell receptor (beta chain) was identified in a study of T cell responses to AZD1222 COVID-19 vaccine. Study-level results: Increased Spike-specific TCR breadth and depth were observed after two AZD1222 doses. A mostly white British donor set with more females was recruited, and clonal diversity was possibly underestimated.

The CDR3 consists of 14 residues. CDR1 and CDR2 from the germline V gene are MDHEN and SYDVKM. The V gene end was trimmed by 5 bases and the J gene end by 2 bases; junction bases not matched to a gene: 5. Here immunoSEQ multiplex PCR was the method, and the copy in TCRdb shows in-frame clones only, minus some. The data hold roughly 140,000 clones, with roughly 92% observed a single time. A remark on this clone: Its antigen is still unknown.

The origin of this receptor is an adult who received the AZD1222 COVID-19 vaccine. The chain links TRBV28 to TRBJ1-1; 7 nucleotides align to TRBD1. Source: peripheral blood, taken 28 days after the second AZD1222 dose. CDR3: CASSTRDSNTEAFF. For the CDR3, the DNA is TGTGCCAGCAGTACCCGGGACAGTAACACTGAAGCTTTCTTT.